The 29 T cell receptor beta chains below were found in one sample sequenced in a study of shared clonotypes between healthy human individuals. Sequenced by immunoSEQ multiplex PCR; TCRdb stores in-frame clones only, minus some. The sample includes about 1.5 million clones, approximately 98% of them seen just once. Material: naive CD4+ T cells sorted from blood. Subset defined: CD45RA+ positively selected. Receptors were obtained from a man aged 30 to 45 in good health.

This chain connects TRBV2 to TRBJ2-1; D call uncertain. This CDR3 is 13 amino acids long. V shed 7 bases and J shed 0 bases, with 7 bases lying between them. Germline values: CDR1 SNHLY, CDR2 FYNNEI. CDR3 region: CASKTASYNEQFF. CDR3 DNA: TGTGCCAGCAAAACGGCCTCCTACAATGAGCAGTTCTTC.

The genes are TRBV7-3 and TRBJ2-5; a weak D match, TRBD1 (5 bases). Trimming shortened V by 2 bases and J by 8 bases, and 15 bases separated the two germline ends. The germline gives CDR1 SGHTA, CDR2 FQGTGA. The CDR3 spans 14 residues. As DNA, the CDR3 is TGTGCCAGCAGCTTATCCCCAGGGAAGGAAACCCAGTACTTC. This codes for CASSLSPGKETQYF.

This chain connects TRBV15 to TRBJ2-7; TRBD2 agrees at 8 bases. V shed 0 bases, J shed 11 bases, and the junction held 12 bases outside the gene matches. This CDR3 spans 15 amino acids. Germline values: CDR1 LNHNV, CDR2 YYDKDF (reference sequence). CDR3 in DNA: TGTGCCACCAGCAGAGATCGGACGCCCGGGACTAGAAAGTACTTC. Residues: CATSRDRTPGTRKYF.

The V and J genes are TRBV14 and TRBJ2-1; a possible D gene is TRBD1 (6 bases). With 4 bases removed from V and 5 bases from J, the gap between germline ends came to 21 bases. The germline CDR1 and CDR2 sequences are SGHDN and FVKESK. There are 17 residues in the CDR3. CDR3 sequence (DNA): TGTGCCAGCAGCCCAAAGGGAAGAGGGGGTGGAGACAATGAGCAGTTCTTC. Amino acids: CASSPKGRGGGDNEQFF.

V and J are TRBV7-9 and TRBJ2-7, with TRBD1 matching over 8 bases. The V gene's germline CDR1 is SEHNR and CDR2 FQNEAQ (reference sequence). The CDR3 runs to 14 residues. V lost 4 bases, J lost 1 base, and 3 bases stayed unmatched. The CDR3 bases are TGTGCCAGCAGCTCCAGGGGGCCTTCCTACGAGCAGTACTTC. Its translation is CASSSRGPSYEQYF.

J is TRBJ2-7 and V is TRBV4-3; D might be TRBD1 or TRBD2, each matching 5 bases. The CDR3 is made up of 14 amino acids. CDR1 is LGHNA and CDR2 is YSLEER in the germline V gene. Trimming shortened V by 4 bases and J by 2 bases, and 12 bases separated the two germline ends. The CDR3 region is CASSRGTAAYEQYF. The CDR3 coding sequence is TGCGCCAGCAGCCGTGGGACGGCCGCCTACGAGCAGTACTTC.

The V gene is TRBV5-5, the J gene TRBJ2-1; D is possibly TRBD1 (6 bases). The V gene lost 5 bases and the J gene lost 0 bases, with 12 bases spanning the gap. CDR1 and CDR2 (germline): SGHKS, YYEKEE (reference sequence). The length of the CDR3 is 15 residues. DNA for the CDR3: TGTGCCAGCAGGAAAACAGGGCTCTCCTACAATGAGCAGTTCTTC. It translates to CASRKTGLSYNEQFF.

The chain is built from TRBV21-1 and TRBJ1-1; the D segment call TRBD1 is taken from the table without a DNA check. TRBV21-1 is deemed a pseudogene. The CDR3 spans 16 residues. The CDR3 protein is CASSKDPPGDKTEAFF. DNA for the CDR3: TGTGCCAGCAGCAAAGATCCCCCAGGGGATAAGACTGAAGCTTTCTTT.

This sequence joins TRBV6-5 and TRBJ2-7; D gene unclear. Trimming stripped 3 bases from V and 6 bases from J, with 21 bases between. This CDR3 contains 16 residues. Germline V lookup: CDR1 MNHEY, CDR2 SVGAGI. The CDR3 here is CASSYVVASGPIEQYF. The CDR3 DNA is TGTGCCAGCAGTTATGTAGTTGCTTCTGGGCCCATCGAGCAGTACTTC.

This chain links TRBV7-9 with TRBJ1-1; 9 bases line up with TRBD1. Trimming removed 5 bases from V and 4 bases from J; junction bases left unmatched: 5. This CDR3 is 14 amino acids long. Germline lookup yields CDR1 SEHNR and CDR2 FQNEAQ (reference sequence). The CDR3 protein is CASSLQGAATEAFF. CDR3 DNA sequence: TGTGCCAGCAGCCTACAGGGGGCTGCCACTGAAGCTTTCTTT.

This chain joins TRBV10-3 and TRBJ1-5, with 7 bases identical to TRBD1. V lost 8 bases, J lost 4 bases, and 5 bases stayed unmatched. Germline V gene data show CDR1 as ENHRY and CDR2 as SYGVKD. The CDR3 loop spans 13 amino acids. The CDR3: CAIRGQANQPQHF. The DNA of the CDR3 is TGTGCCATCCGTGGACAGGCGAATCAGCCCCAGCATTTT.

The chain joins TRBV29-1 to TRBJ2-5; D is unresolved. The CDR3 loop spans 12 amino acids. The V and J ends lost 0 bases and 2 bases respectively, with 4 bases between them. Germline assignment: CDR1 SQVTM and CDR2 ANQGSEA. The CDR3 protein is CSVEDHQETQYF. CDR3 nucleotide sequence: TGCAGCGTTGAAGATCATCAAGAGACCCAGTACTTC.

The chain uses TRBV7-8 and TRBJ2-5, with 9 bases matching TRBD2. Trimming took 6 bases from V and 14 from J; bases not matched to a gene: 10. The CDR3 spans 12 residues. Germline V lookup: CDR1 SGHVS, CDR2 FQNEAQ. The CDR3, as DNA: TGTGCCAGCAGTCATAGCGGGAGAGCCTCTTACTTC. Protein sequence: CASSHSGRASYF.

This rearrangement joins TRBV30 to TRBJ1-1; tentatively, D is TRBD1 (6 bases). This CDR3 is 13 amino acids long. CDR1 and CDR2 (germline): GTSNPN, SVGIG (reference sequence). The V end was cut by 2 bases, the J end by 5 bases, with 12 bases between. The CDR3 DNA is TGTGCCTGGAGTATCAGGGGCGCGACTGAAGCTTTCTTT. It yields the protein CAWSIRGATEAFF.

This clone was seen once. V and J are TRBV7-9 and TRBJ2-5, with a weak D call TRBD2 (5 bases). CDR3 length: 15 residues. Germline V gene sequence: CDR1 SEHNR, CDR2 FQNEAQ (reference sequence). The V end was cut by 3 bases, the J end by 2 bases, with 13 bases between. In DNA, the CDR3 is TGTGCCAGCAGCTTCTTGAGGGAGACACAAGAGACCCAGTACTTC. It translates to CASSFLRETQETQYF. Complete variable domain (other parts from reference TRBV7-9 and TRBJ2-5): DTGVSQNPRHKITKRGQNVTFRCDPISEHNRLYWYRQTLGQGPEFLTYFQNEAQLEKSRLLSDRFSAERPKGSFSTLEIQRTEQGDSAMYLCASSFLRETQETQYFGPGTRLLVL.

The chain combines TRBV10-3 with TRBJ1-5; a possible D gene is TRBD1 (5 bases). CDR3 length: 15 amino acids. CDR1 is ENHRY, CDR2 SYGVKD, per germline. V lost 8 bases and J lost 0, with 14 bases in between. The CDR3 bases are TGTGCCATCGGACCCGGAGGGGTTAGCAATCAGCCCCAGCATTTT. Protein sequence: CAIGPGGVSNQPQHF.

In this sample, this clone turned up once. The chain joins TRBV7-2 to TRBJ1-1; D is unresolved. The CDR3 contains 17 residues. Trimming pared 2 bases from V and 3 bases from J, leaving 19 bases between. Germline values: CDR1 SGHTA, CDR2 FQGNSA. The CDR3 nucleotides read TGTGCCAGCAGCTTACTCCCGCCATTCCAAACATACACTGAAGCTTTCTTT. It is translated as CASSLLPPFQTYTEAFF.

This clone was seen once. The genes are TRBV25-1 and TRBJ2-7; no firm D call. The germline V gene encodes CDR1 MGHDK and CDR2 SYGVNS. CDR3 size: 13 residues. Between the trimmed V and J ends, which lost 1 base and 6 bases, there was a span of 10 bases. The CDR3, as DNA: TGTGCCAGCAGTGAATTAGGTGTAGGCGAGCAGTACTTC. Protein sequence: CASSELGVGEQYF.

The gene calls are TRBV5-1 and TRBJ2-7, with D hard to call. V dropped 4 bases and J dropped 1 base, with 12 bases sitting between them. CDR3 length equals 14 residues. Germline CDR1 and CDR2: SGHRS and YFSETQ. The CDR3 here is CASSPSTGSYEQYF. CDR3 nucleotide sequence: TGCGCCAGCAGCCCCTCGACGGGTTCCTACGAGCAGTACTTC.

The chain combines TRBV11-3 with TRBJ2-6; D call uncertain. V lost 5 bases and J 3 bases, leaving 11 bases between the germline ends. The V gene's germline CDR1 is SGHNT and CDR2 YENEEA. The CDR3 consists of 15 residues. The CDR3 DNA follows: TGTGCCAGCAGCACCAGGAGTTATGGGGCCAACGTCCTGACTTTC. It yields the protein CASSTRSYGANVLTF.

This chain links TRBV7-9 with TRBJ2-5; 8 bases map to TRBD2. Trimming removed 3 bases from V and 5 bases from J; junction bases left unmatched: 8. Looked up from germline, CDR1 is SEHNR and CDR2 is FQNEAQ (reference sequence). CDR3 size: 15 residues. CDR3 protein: CASSFKQREWETQYF. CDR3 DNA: TGTGCCAGCAGCTTTAAGCAGCGGGAGTGGGAGACCCAGTACTTC.

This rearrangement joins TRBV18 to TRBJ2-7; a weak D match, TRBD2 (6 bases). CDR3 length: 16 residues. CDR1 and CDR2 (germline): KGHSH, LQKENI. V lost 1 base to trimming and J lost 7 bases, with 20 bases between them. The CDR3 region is CASSPRAGMGLGEQYF. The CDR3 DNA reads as TGTGCCAGCTCACCACGGGCGGGAATGGGGCTCGGGGAGCAGTACTTC. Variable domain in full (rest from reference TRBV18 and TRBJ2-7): NAGVMQNPRHLVRRRGQEARLRCSPMKGHSHVYWYRQLPEEGLKFMVYLQKENIIDESGMPKERFSAEFPKEGPSILRIQQVVRGDSAAYFCASSPRAGMGLGEQYFGPGTRLTVT.

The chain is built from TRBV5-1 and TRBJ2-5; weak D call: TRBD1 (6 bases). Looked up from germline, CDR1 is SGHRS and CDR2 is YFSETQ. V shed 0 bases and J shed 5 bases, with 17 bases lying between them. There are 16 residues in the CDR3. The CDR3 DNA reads TGCGCCAGCAGCTTGGAGCGGTCAGGGGTGTTGGAGACCCAGTACTTC. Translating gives CASSLERSGVLETQYF.

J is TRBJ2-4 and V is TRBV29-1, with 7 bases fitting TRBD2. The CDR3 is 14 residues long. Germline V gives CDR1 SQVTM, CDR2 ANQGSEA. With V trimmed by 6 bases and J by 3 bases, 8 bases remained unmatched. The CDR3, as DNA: TGCAGCGTGCTGGGGAGGGTGAGCAAAAACATTCAGTACTTC. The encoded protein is CSVLGRVSKNIQYF.

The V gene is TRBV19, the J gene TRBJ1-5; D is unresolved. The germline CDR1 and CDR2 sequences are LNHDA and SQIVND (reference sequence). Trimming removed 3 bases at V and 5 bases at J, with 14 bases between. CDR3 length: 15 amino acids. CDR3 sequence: CASSIGSERYQPQHF. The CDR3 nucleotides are TGTGCCAGTAGTATCGGAAGTGAGAGATATCAGCCCCAGCATTTT.

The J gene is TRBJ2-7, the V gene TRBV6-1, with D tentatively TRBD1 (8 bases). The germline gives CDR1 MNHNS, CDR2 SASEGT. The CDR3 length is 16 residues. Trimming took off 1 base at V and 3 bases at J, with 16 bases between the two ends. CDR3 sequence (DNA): TGTGCCAGCAGTGAAGGAGGGGGGGGACAGGACTACGAGCAGTACTTC. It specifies CASSEGGGGQDYEQYF.

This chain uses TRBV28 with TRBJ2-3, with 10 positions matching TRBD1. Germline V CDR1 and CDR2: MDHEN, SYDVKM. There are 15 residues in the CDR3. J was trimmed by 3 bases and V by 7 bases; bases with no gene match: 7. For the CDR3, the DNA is TGTGCCAGCACGGTGGGGGGACAGGGGACAGATACGCAGTATTTT. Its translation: CASTVGGQGTDTQYF.

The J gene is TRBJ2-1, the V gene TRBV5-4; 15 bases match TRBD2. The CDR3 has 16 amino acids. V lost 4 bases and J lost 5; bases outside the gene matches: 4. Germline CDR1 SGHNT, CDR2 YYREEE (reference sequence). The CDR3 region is CASSRRTSGGDNEQFF. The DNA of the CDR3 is TGTGCCAGCAGCAGGAGGACTAGCGGGGGGGACAATGAGCAGTTCTTC.

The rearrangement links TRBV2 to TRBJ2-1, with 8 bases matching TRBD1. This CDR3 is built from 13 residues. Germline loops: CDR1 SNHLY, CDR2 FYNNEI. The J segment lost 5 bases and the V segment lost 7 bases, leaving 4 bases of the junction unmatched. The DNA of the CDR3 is TGTGCCAGCAAGACAGGGGCGAACAATGAGCAGTTCTTC. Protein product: CASKTGANNEQFF.